This TCR beta chain was documented in a study of blood T cell repertoires in COVID-19 (dated by TCRdb to the early 2020s). Concerning the study at large: Samples from collaborators originated in the United States, Italy and Spain and spanned both the acute and convalescent phases of COVID-19. The repertoires were released in a freely available public database meant as a resource for research on the immune response to SARS-CoV-2. The prospective study material was composed of cDNA or gDNA derived from T cells, B-cell-depleted T cells, or PBMCs. HLA class I and class II types, where available, came from metadata supplied by the sample provider rather than from assay-based typing. Samples were obtained from the ongoing ImmuneRACE study (first 160 participants) and from 1,200 or so subjects provided by 6 global collaborators. Sample metadata almost always included a de-identified subject ID, COVID-19 status, age in years and sex. Deeply sampled blood TCRbeta repertoires from subjects exposed to, actively infected with, or recovered from COVID-19 were included in the dataset.

The immunoSEQ Assay, a bias-controlled multiplex PCR, was used to amplify TCRbeta CDR3 regions from genomic DNA. From the authors' description of their analysis: The number of nucleated cells in each sample was estimated by amplification of reference gene primers within the assay. To quantify the absolute abundance of each unique TCRbeta CDR3 rearrangement, sequence reads were collapsed and filtered. For each sample, productive Simpson clonality was calculated as the square root of Simpson's diversity index over productive rearrangements. Entries here come from immuneACCESS through TCRdb and include only in-frame sequences with V and J called. Some clones fail to appear in such tables; in the studies checked, an unresolved V gene covers under half of the shortfall, and the cause of the remainder is unknown. Clonal size and the V and J genes are those of that table, whereas D and trimming came from the DNA. The table for this sample lists more than 200,000 clones; around 78% of them were counted only once. The top ten constitute about 2.5% of the sample.

This clone was detected a few times. The target of this receptor is not known. No base-level quality is on record; no much larger clone is a single base apart. From cysteine to phenylalanine, the CDR3 is 11 amino acids long. The sequence is cut down to CDR3 DNA, 33 bases in frame from base 1. As encoded in the germline V gene, CDR1 is KGHSY while CDR2 is FQNENV. Relative to germline, V is 6 bases shorter and J is 9 bases shorter, with 9 bases between their ends. General findings and caveats noted by the study authors: The quantity of clinical and demographic metadata differed by source and by participant and was supplied without curation.

Collaborating institutions collected whole blood in K2EDTA tubes following their own protocols. For TCRbeta analysis, collaborators shipped samples as frozen whole blood, isolated PBMCs, or DNA extracted from either of those sample types. Sequenced material: peripheral blood. The sequence joins TRBV16 to TRBJ2-1, with no D gene named confidently. This sequence was found in a woman in her seventies with active or convalescent COVID-19. Here is the DNA: TGTGCCAGCAGTTCAATGTTTGAGCAGTTCTTC. Its protein is CASSSMFEQFF.